The TCR beta chain described here comes from a study of T-cell memory formation after mild COVID-19. This clonotype was seen a few times. In germline, CDR1 is ENHRY, CDR2 SYGVKD. V lost 4 bases, J lost 2 bases, and 14 bases lay in between. The length of the CDR3 is 15 residues. UMIs and sample barcodes were carried by the TCR alpha and TCR beta cDNA libraries that 5'RACE produced using constant-segment primers. TCRdb reprocessed the 5' RACE reads via MiXCR and lists one record per CDR3 protein. In the table there are around 320,000 distinct CDR3 sequences, 28% of which are singletons. The sample taken for sequencing was PBMCs or a T cell subset sorted from them (not recorded which). This TCR was sampled from an adult woman who had mild COVID-19 (a few samples of this study predate the infection). Cell type and time point are not known. The chain joins TRBV10-3 to TRBJ1-2; TRBD1 might be the D (5 bases). The CDR3 reads CAISGGPDENYGYTF. The CDR3 region has the DNA TGTGCCATCAGTGGGGGCCCGGACGAAAACTATGGCTACACCTTC.